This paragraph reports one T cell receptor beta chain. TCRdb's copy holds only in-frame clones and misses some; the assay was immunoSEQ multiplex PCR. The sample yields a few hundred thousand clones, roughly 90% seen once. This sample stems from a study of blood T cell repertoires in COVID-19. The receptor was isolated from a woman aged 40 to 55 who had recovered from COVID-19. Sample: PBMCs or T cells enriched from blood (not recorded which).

CDR3 in DNA: TGTGCCAGCAGTGAAGTTCCGGGGGGTAATAATTCACCCCTCCACTTT. Translated: CASSEVPGGNNSPLHF. The chain has TRBV6-1 and TRBJ1-6; possible D gene TRBD1, 5 bases. The germline V gene encodes CDR1 MNHNS and CDR2 SASEGT. This CDR3 has 16 residues. V shed 1 base and J shed 5 bases, with 12 bases lying between them.